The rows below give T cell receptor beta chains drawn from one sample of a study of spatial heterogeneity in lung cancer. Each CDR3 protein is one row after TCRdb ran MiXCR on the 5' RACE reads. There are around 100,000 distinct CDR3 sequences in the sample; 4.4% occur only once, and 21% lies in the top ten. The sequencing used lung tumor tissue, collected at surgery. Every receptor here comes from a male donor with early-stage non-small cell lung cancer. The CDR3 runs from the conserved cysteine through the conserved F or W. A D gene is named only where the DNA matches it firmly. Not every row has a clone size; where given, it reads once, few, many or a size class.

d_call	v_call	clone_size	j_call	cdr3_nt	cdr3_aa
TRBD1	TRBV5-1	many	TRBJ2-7	TGCGCCAGCAGCTTCACAGGGGATCTGGCCTACGAGCAGTACTTC	CASSFTGDLAYEQYF
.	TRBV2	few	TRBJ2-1	TGTGCCAGCAGGACTAGTGCCGATTCTGAGCAGTTCTTC	CASRTSADSEQFF
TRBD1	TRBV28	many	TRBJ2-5	TGTGCCAGCAGTGACCGGGGACAGATTTTTCAAGAGACCCAGTACTTC	CASSDRGQIFQETQYF
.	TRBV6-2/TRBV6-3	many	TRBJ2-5	TGTGCCAGCAGTTACTCAGCCGGGGACCGGGAAGAGACCCAGTACTTC	CASSYSAGDREETQYF
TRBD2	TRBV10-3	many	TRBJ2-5	TGTGCCATCAGTGAGTTATTCTGGGCTAGCGGCCCAGAGACCCAGTACTTC	CAISELFWASGPETQYF
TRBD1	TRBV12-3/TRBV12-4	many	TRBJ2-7	TGTGCCAGCAGTTCCCAGACAGGGAACGAGCAGTACTTC	CASSSQTGNEQYF
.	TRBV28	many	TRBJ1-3	TGTGCCAGCAGTTTACTTAATGCTGGAAACACCATATATTTT	CASSLLNAGNTIYF
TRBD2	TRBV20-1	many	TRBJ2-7	TGCAGTGCGAGGACTAGCCCATCTTTGGGGGAGCAGTACTTC	CSARTSPSLGEQYF
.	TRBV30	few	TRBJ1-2	TGTGCCTGGAGTGTCTCGTCAACGGGTAACTATGGCTACACCTTC	CAWSVSSTGNYGYTF
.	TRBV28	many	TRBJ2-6	TGTGCCAGCAGTTTGGCAGGGACTCCTTCTGGGGCCAACGTCCTGACTTTC	CASSLAGTPSGANVLTF
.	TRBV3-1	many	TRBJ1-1	TGTGCCAGCAGCCAGGGAATTAACACTGAAGCTTTCTTT	CASSQGINTEAFF
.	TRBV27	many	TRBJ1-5	TGTGCCAGCAGTTTATCGAGGGAAAGGCAGCCCCAGCATTTT	CASSLSRERQPQHF
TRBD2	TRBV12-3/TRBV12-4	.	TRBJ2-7	TGTGCCAGCAGTTTAAACGGCGGGAGGAGCTCCTACGAGCAGTACTTC	CASSLNGGRSSYEQYF
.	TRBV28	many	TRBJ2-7	TGTGCCAGCAGCCACCCGGGACAAAACTACGAGCAGTACTTC	CASSHPGQNYEQYF
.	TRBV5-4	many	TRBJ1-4	TGTGCCAGCAGCTTCACAGGGCTGGACCGCCTTTCTCGTGAAAAACTGTTTTTT	CASSFTGLDRLSREKLFF
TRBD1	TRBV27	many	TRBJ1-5	TGTGCCAGCAGTGTGACAGGGAGCAATCAGCCCCAGCATTTT	CASSVTGSNQPQHF
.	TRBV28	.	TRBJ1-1	TGTGCCAGCAGTTTAAGAAACCGCGAAGCTTTCTTT	CASSLRNREAFF
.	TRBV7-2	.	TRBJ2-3	TGTGCCAGCAGCCAGGCGGGGCCCCTGGATACGCAGTATTTT	CASSQAGPLDTQYF
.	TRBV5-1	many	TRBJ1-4	TGCGCCAGCAGCTTGGCCCCGGGAGGGCTGCGAATTGAAAAACTGTTTTTT	CASSLAPGGLRIEKLFF
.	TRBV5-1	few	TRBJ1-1	TGCGCCAGCAGTCCCAACCGACACGAAATGAACACTGAAGCTTTCTTT	CASSPNRHEMNTEAFF